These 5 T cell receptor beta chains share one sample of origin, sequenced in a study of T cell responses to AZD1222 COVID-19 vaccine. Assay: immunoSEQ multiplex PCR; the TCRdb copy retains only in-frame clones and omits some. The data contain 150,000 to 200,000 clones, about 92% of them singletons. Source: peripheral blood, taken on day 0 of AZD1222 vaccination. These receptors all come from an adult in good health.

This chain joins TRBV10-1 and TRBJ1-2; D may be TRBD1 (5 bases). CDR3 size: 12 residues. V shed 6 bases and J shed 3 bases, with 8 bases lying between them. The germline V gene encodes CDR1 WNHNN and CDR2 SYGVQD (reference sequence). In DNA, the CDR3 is TGCGCCAGCAGCGACAGTGACTATGGCTACACCTTC. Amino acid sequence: CASSDSDYGYTF.

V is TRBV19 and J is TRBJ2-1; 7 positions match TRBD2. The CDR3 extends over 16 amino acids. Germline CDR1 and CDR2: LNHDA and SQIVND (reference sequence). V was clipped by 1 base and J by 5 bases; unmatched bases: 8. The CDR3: CASSIVGRGSNNEQFF. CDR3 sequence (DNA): TGTGCCAGTAGTATAGTTGGGCGGGGGTCTAACAATGAGCAGTTCTTC.

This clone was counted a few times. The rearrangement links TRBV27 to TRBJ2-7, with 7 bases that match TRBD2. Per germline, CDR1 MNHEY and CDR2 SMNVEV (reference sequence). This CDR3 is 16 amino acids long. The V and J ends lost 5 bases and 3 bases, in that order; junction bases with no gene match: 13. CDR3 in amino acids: CASSPSPASGLYEQYF. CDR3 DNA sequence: TGTGCCAGCAGTCCCTCCCCGGCTAGCGGTCTCTACGAGCAGTACTTC.

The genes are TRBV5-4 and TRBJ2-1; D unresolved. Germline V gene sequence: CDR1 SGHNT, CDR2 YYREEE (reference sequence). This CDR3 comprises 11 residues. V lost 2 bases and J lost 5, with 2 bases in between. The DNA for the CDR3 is TGTGCCAGCAGCTTCGACAATGAGCAGTTCTTC. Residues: CASSFDNEQFF.

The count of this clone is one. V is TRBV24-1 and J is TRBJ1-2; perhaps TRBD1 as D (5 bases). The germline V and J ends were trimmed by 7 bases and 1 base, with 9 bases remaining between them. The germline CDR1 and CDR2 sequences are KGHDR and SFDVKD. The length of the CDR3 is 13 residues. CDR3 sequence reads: CATSVGVNYGYTF. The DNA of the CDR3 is TGTGCCACCAGCGTAGGGGTTAACTATGGCTACACCTTC.